This TCR beta chain is drawn from a study of blood T cell repertoires in COVID-19. V was trimmed by 0 bases and J by 9 bases, leaving 23 bases between them. Germline loops: CDR1 LNHDA, CDR2 SQIVND (reference sequence). The CDR3 is 17 residues long. As originally analysed: Estimates of nucleated cell counts were drawn from the amplification of reference gene primers. Assay used: immunoSEQ multiplex PCR; TCRdb lists only in-frame clones, some missing. Clone size and the V and J calls come from that table; the DNA yielded D and trimming. The sample consists of under 200,000 clones, more than 85% of them appearing once.

The receptor was isolated from a man aged 50-60 years with acute or convalescent COVID-19. The sample consisted of peripheral blood. The rearrangement uses TRBV19 and TRBJ2-5; TRBD1 is a possible D gene (7 bases). The CDR3 DNA reads as TGTGCCAGTAGTATAGAGGGGACCTCTGCCTCCAGGGGGGCCCAGTACTTC. Translating gives CASSIEGTSASRGAQYF. The complete variable domain, with remaining parts taken from reference TRBV19 and TRBJ2-5, reads DGGITQSPKYLFRKEGQNVTLSCEQNLNHDAMYWYRQDPGQGLRLIYYSQIVNDFQKGDIAEGYSVSREKKESFPLTVTSAQKNPTAFYLCASSIEGTSASRGAQYFGPGTRLLVL.